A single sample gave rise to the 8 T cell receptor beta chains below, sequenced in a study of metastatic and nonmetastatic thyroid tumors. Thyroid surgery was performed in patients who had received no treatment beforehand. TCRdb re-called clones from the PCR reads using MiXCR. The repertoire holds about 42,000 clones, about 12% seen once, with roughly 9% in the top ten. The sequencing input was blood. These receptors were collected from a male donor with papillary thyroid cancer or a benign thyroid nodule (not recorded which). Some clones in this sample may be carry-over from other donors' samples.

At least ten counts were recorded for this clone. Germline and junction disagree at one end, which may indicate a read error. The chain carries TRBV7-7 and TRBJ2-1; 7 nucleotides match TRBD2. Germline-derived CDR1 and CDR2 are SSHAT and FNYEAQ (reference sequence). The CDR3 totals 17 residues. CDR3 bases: TGTGCTAGCAGCCAAGGACTAGAGCGGTTATCCTACAATGAGCAGTTCTTC. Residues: CASSQGLERLSYNEQFF. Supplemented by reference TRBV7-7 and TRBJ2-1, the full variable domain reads GAGVSQSPRYKVTKRGQDVTLRCDPISSHATLYWYQQALGQGPEFLTYFNYEAQPDKSGLPSDRFSAERPEGSISTLTIQRTEQRDSAMYRCASSQGLERLSYNEQFFGPGTRLTVL.

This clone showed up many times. CDR3 in amino acids: CASSWGGNSNQPQHF. The CDR3 DNA follows: TGTGCCAGCAGCTGGGGGGGGAATAGCAATCAGCCCCAGCATTTT. The V call is TRBV5-8, the J call TRBJ1-5, with D possibly matching TRBD1 (5 bases). Germline loops: CDR1 SGHTS, CDR2 YDEGEE. V was shortened by 3 bases and J by 0 bases, with 10 bases between the two germline ends. The CDR3 length is 15 residues.

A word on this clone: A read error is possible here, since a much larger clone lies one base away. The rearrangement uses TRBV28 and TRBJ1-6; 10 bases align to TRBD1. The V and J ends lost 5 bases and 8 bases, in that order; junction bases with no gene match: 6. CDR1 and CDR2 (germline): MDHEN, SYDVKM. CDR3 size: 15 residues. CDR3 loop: CASSPDRGVYSPLHF. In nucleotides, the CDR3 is TGTGCCAGCAGTCCGGACAGGGGGGTCTATTCACCCCTCCACTTT.

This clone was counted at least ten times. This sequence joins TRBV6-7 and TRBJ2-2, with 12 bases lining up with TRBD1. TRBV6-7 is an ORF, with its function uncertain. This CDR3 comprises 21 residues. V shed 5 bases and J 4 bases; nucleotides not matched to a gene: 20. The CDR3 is CASSPDFGTGGEITVTGELFF. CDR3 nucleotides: TGTGCCAGCAGTCCCGACTTCGGGACAGGGGGCGAAATAACAGTCACCGGGGAGCTGTTTTTT.

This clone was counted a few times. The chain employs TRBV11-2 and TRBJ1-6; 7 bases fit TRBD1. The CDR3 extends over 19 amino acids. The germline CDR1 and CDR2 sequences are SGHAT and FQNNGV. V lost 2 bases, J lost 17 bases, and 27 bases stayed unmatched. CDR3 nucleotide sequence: TGTGCCAGCAGCTTATTATCCGCCTATATCCAAAACCAGATCGGGACAGTCCACTTT. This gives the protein CASSLLSAYIQNQIGTVHF.

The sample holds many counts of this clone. CDR3 nucleotide sequence: TGTGCCAGCAGCTCCGACAGGGTCCGCGAGCAGTACTTC. Protein sequence: CASSSDRVREQYF. This rearrangement joins TRBV7-8 to TRBJ2-7; 7 bases line up with TRBD1. Germline CDR1 is SGHVS and CDR2 is FQNEAQ. This CDR3 has 13 amino acids. J lost 6 bases, V lost 4 bases, and 6 bases had no gene match.

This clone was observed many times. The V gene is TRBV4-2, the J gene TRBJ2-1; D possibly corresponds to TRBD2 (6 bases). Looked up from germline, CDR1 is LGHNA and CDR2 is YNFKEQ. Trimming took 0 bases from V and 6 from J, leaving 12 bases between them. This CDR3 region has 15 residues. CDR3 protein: CASSQEGGTGNEQFF. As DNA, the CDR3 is TGTGCCAGCAGCCAAGAAGGCGGGACCGGCAATGAGCAGTTCTTC.

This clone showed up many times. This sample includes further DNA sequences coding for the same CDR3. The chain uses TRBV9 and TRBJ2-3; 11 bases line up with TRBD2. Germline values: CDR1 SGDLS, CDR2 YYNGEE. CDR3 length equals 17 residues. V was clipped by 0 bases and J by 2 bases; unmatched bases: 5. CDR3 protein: CASSVALAGGNTDTQYF. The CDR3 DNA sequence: TGTGCCAGCAGCGTAGCCCTAGCGGGAGGAAACACAGATACGCAGTATTTT.